This passage covers 14 T cell receptor beta chains from one sample sequenced in a study of metastatic and nonmetastatic thyroid tumors. TCRdb re-called clones from the PCR reads using MiXCR. The sample lists 22,000 or so clones, 36% occurring once. Patients underwent thyroid surgery, and none had received any treatment before it. Sequencing was done on a sample of blood. These receptors all stem from a male donor with papillary thyroid cancer or a benign thyroid nodule (not recorded which). Some clones in this sample may be carry-over from other donors' samples.

This clone came up many times. The chain couples TRBV27 to TRBJ2-2; 9 nucleotides align to TRBD1. V lost 0 bases to trimming and J lost 7 bases; unmatched junction nucleotides: 6. The CDR3 is made up of 16 amino acids. Germline V gene sequence: CDR1 MNHEY, CDR2 SMNVEV (reference sequence). For the CDR3, the DNA is TGTGCCAGCAGTTTATCCCCGGGACAGGGATACGGGGAGCTGTTTTTT. Encoded protein: CASSLSPGQGYGELFF.

The genes are TRBV19 and TRBJ1-5; 9 bases match TRBD1. The CDR3 runs 16 residues. The V gene end was trimmed by 1 base and the J gene end by 1 base; junction bases not matched to a gene: 2. Germline values: CDR1 LNHDA, CDR2 SQIVND (reference sequence). CDR3 in DNA: TGTGCCAGTAGTATAGCGGGACAGGGAAGCAATCAGCCCCAGCATTTT. It yields the protein CASSIAGQGSNQPQHF.

This clone was found many times. The V and J genes are TRBV6-2 or TRBV6-3 and TRBJ2-7; the D is unclear. Germline loops: CDR1 MNHEY, CDR2 SVGEGT. There are 15 residues in the CDR3. Trimming took off 6 bases at V and 4 bases at J, with 19 bases between the two ends. The CDR3 loop is CASSIRATALYEQYF. In DNA, the CDR3 is TGTGCCAGCAGCATTAGGGCTACAGCATTATACGAGCAGTACTTC.

The CDR3 loop reads CSARPFTGTVNWGETQYF. For the CDR3, the DNA is TGCAGTGCTAGACCCTTCACCGGGACTGTCAATTGGGGAGAGACCCAGTACTTC. V gene TRBV20-1 combines with J gene TRBJ2-5, with D perhaps matching TRBD2 (6 bases). The CDR3 runs 18 residues. V was clipped by 2 bases and J by 4 bases, with 26 bases between them. Germline-derived CDR1 and CDR2 are DFQATT and SNEGSKA (reference sequence).

The chain recombines TRBV11-3 with TRBJ2-7, with D tentatively TRBD1 (6 bases). V was cut by 3 bases and J by 9 bases, with 15 bases left in between. The germline CDR1 and CDR2 sequences are SGHNT and YENEEA. The CDR3 covers 13 residues. The CDR3 nucleotides are TGTGCCAGCAGCTTGGCATACAGGGACGGGCAGTACTTC. As protein: CASSLAYRDGQYF.

This chain uses TRBV27 with TRBJ2-2; no firm D call. Trimming took off 5 bases at V and 1 base at J, with 11 bases between the two ends. The CDR3 consists of 15 residues. The germline CDR1 and CDR2 sequences are MNHEY and SMNVEV (reference sequence). DNA for the CDR3: TGTGCCAGCAGTGAACGGGCGCAGAACACCGGGGAGCTGTTTTTT. Protein: CASSERAQNTGELFF.

This clone was observed once. The chain recombines TRBV20-1 with TRBJ1-5, with D tentatively TRBD1 (5 bases). The V gene lost 1 base and the J gene lost 5 bases, with 18 bases spanning the gap. Germline loops: CDR1 DFQATT, CDR2 SNEGSKA (reference sequence). The CDR3 loop spans 16 amino acids. The CDR3 DNA is TGCAGTGCTAGAGCCGACTACGGGACTTGGGATCAGCCCCAGCATTTT. Translating it yields CSARADYGTWDQPQHF.

The chain uses TRBV13 and TRBJ2-7; possibly TRBD2 for D (5 bases). The CDR3 sequence is 14 residues long. From germline, CDR1 is PRHDT and CDR2 FYEKMQ (reference sequence). With 5 bases removed from V and 3 bases from J, the gap between germline ends came to 14 bases. CDR3 region: CASSLHRDNYEQYF. In DNA, the CDR3 is TGTGCCAGCAGCCTTCACCGGGATAACTACGAGCAGTACTTC.

The V gene is TRBV11-3, the J gene TRBJ1-1, with unresolved D. This CDR3 comprises 13 residues. Germline loops: CDR1 SGHNT, CDR2 YENEEA. The V end lost 1 base, the J end lost 7 bases, and 10 bases lay between the germline ends. In DNA, the CDR3 is TGTGCCAGCAGCTTAGTCGGCGGTAATGAAGCTTTCTTT. It codes for CASSLVGGNEAFF.

This clone was observed at least ten times. The J gene is TRBJ2-5, the V gene TRBV20-1; unclear D gene. CDR3 length: 10 residues. Germline values: CDR1 DFQATT, CDR2 SNEGSKA (reference sequence). V was pared by 6 bases and J by 2 bases, with 4 bases between. DNA of the CDR3: TGCAGTGCAGCACAAGAGACCCAGTACTTC. Protein product: CSAAQETQYF.

A few counts support this clone. This chain links TRBV6-6 with TRBJ2-1, with TRBD2 identical over 11 bases. V lost 0 bases, J lost 6 bases, and 10 bases stayed unmatched. This CDR3 spans 18 amino acids. Germline V gives CDR1 MNHNY, CDR2 SVGAGI (reference sequence). The chain's CDR3 is CASSYSRSGRAGSNEQFF. In nucleotides, the CDR3 is TGTGCCAGCAGTTACTCCCGTAGCGGGAGGGCCGGATCCAATGAGCAGTTCTTC.

This chain connects TRBV2 to TRBJ2-1; tentatively, D is TRBD2 (6 bases). This CDR3 region has 14 residues. The germline V gene encodes CDR1 SNHLY and CDR2 FYNNEI. V was shortened by 6 bases and J by 6 bases, with 15 bases between the two germline ends. CDR3 DNA sequence: TGTGCCAGCAGCGGGAGTTACGGTGGCAATGAGCAGTTCTTC. Encoded protein: CASSGSYGGNEQFF. Supplemented by reference TRBV2 and TRBJ2-1, the full variable domain reads EPEVTQTPSHQVTQMGQEVILRCVPISNHLYFYWYRQILGQKVEFLVSFYNNEISEKSEIFDDQFSVERPDGSNFTLKIRSTKLEDSAMYFCASSGSYGGNEQFFGPGTRLTVL.

A few counts support this clone. The chain joins TRBV6-2 or TRBV6-3 to TRBJ2-1; D is unclear. This CDR3 region has 12 residues. Trimming took 8 bases from V and 4 from J, leaving 9 bases between them. The germline V gene has CDR1 MNHEY and CDR2 SVGEGT. The CDR3 spells CASRSLYNEQFF. The CDR3 bases are TGTGCCAGCCGTTCACTTTACAATGAGCAGTTCTTC.

This clone was observed a few times. V is TRBV6-1 and J is TRBJ2-7, with 13 bases aligning to TRBD2. This CDR3 has 15 amino acids. J gave up 0 bases and V 4 bases, and 0 bases lay outside the gene matches. Germline values: CDR1 MNHNS, CDR2 SASEGT. In nucleotides, the CDR3 is TGTGCCAGCAGTGGACTAGCGGGAGGCTCCTACGAGCAGTACTTC. Translation gives CASSGLAGGSYEQYF.